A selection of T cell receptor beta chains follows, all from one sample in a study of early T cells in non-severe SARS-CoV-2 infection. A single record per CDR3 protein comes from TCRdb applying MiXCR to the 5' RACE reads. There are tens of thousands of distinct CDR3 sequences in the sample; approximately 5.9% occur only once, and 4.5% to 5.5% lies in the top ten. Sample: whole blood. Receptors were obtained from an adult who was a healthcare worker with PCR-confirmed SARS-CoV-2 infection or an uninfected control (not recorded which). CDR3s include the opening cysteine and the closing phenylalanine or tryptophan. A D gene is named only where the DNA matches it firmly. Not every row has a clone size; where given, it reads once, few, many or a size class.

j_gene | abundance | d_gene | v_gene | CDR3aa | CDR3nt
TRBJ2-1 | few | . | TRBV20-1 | CSAPEWGDNEQFF | TGCAGTGCCCCGGAGTGGGGGGACAATGAGCAGTTCTTC
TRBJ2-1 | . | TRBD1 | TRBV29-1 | CSVVRDRANEQFF | TGCAGCGTTGTACGGGACAGGGCGAATGAGCAGTTCTTC
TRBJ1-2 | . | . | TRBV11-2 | CASSPITAGTGAYGYTF | TGTGCCAGCAGCCCGATTACAGCCGGGACCGGGGCCTATGGCTACACCTTC
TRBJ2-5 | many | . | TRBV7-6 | CASSLGTKQETQYF | TGTGCCAGCAGCCTCGGGACCAAACAAGAGACCCAGTACTTC
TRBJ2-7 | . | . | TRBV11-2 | CASSLRGKNYEQYF | TGTGCCAGCAGCCTACGTGGGAAGAACTACGAGCAGTACTTC
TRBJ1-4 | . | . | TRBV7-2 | CASSREIGSNEKLFF | TGTGCCAGCAGCCGCGAAATAGGATCTAATGAAAAACTGTTTTTT
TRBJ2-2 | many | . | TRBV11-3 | CASSLDRGELFF | TGTGCCAGCAGCTTAGATCGCGGGGAGCTGTTTTTT
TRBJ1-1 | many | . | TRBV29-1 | CSVAVPGDTEAFF | TGCAGCGTTGCAGTTCCGGGGGACACTGAAGCTTTCTTT
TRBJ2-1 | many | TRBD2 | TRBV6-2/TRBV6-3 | CASTQRLAGTNEQFF | TGTGCCAGCACCCAGCGGCTAGCGGGAACAAATGAGCAGTTCTTC
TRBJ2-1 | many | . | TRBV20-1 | CSATGTVYYNEQFF | TGCAGTGCCACCGGGACGGTGTACTACAATGAGCAGTTCTTC
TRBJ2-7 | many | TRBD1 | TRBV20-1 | CSARGSPGQGKFSYEQYF | TGCAGTGCTAGAGGAAGCCCGGGACAGGGAAAATTCTCCTACGAGCAGTACTTC
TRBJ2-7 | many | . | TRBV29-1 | CSVEFAYEQYF | TGCAGCGTTGAATTTGCCTACGAGCAGTACTTC
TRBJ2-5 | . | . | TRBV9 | CASSVATRLNQETQYF | TGTGCCAGCAGCGTAGCTACTAGGTTGAACCAAGAGACCCAGTACTTC
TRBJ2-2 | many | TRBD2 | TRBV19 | CASGHGRGADGELFF | TGTGCCAGTGGGCACGGGAGGGGTGCAGACGGGGAGCTGTTTTTT
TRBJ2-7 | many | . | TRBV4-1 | CASSQVPGAVYEQYF | TGCGCCAGCAGCCAAGTCCCCGGGGCCGTATACGAGCAGTACTTC
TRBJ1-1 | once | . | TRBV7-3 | CASSLRWGTEAFF | TGTGCCAGCAGCTTAAGATGGGGCACTGAAGCTTTCTTT
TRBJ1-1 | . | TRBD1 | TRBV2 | CASSEIAARVGGVGNTEAFF | TGTGCCAGCAGTGAAATAGCGGCGAGGGTAGGGGGCGTCGGGAACACTGAAGCTTTCTTT
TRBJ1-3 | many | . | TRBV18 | CASSLNVGSGNTIYF | TGTGCCAGCTCGCTGAATGTGGGCTCTGGAAACACCATATATTTT
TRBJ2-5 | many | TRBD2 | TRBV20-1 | CSARTSGQETQYF | TGCAGTGCTCGCACTAGCGGCCAAGAGACCCAGTACTTC
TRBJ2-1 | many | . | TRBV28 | CASRTTEHNEQFF | TGTGCCAGCAGGACCACGGAGCACAATGAGCAGTTCTTC
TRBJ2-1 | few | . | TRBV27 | CASSSGTTYNEQFF | TGTGCCAGCAGTTCCGGGACAACCTACAATGAGCAGTTCTTC
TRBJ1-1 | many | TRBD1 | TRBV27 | CASSLVRGRKAEAFF | TGTGCCAGCAGTTTGGTGAGGGGGCGTAAGGCTGAAGCTTTCTTT
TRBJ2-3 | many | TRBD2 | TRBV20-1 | CSASPSGRAKTDTQYF | TGCAGTGCTAGTCCTAGCGGGAGGGCTAAAACAGATACGCAGTATTTT
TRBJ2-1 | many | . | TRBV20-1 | CSARDRGDEQFF | TGCAGTGCTAGAGACCGGGGAGATGAGCAGTTCTTC
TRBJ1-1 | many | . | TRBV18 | CASSPMEVPTEAFF | TGTGCCAGCTCACCGATGGAGGTCCCCACTGAAGCTTTCTTT
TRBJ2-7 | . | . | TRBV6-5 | CAGSPPAGTGLPPQYF | TGTGCCGGCAGCCCACCCGCCGGGACTGGACTTCCCCCTCAGTACTTC
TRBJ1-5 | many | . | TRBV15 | CATSSPRAGIQPQHF | TGTGCCACCAGCAGCCCCCGGGCAGGAATTCAGCCCCAGCATTTT
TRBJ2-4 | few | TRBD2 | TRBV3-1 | CASSLRIAGVIIQYF | TGTGCCAGCAGCCTCAGAATAGCGGGAGTAATCATTCAGTACTTC
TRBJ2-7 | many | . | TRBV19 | CASSMMDSSVSYEQYF | TGTGCCAGTAGTATGATGGACAGTTCAGTATCCTACGAGCAGTACTTC
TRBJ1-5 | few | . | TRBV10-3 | CAISTDARNQPQHF | TGTGCCATCTCGACAGACGCTCGCAATCAGCCCCAGCATTTT
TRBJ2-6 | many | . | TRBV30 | CAWSVGGGANVLTF | TGTGCCTGGAGTGTAGGGGGTGGGGCCAACGTCCTGACTTTC
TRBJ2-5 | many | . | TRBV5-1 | CASKSIPDQETQYF | TGCGCCAGCAAATCAATCCCGGATCAAGAGACCCAGTACTTC
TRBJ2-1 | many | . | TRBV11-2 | CASSFRGRLHNEQFF | TGTGCCAGCAGCTTCCGGGGCCGTTTGCACAATGAGCAGTTCTTC
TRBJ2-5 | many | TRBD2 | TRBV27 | CASNTGVAGVKETQYF | TGTGCCAGCAACACAGGGGTAGCGGGAGTAAAAGAGACCCAGTACTTC
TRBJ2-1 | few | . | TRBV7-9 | CASSLGLNEQFF | TGTGCCAGCAGCTTAGGTCTCAATGAGCAGTTCTTC
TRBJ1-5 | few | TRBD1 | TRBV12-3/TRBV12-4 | CASSLGQGGGWPQHF | TGTGCCAGCAGTTTGGGACAGGGAGGTGGTTGGCCCCAGCATTTT
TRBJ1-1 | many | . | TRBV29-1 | CSGSNTEAFF | TGCAGCGGCTCGAACACTGAAGCTTTCTTT
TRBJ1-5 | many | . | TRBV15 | CATSRVTSNQPQHF | TGTGCCACCAGCAGAGTAACTAGCAATCAGCCCCAGCATTTT
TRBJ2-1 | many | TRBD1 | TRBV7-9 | CASIGEGAYNEQFF | TGTGCCAGCATCGGAGAGGGGGCTTACAATGAGCAGTTCTTC
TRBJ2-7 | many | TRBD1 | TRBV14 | CASSPRQGELSSYEQYF | TGTGCCAGCAGCCCTCGACAGGGGGAGTTGAGCTCCTACGAGCAGTACTTC
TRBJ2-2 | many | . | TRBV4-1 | CASSQVGQLTGELFF | TGCGCCAGCAGCCAAGTTGGACAGCTAACCGGGGAGCTGTTTTTT
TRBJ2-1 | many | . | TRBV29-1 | CSVVSSPTYEQFF | TGCAGCGTCGTCTCAAGCCCGACGTATGAGCAGTTCTTC
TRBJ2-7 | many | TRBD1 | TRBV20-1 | CSARVMGQVTYEQYF | TGCAGTGCTAGAGTTATGGGACAGGTAACCTACGAGCAGTACTTC
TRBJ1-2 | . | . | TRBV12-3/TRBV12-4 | CASSFSWGQNYGYTF | TGTGCCAGCAGTTTCAGCTGGGGGCAGAACTATGGCTACACCTTC
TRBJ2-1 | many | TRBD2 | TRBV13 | CASSLEDGRAKEQFF | TGTGCCAGCAGCTTAGAGGACGGGAGGGCTAAAGAGCAGTTCTTC
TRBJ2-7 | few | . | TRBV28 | CASSLGTAGEQYF | TGTGCCAGCAGTTTAGGGACAGCGGGCGAGCAGTACTTC
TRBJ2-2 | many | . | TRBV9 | CASSVENTGELFF | TGTGCCAGCAGCGTAGAAAACACCGGGGAGCTGTTTTTT
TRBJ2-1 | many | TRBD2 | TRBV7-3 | CASSSTSGTYNEQFF | TGTGCCAGCAGCTCGACTAGCGGGACCTACAATGAGCAGTTCTTC
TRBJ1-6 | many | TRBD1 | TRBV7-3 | CASSFGTAYNSPLHF | TGTGCCAGCAGCTTCGGGACAGCTTATAATTCACCCCTCCACTTT
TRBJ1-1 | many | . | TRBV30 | CAWSVGSIGHTEAFF | TGTGCCTGGAGTGTAGGTAGCATCGGTCACACTGAAGCTTTCTTT